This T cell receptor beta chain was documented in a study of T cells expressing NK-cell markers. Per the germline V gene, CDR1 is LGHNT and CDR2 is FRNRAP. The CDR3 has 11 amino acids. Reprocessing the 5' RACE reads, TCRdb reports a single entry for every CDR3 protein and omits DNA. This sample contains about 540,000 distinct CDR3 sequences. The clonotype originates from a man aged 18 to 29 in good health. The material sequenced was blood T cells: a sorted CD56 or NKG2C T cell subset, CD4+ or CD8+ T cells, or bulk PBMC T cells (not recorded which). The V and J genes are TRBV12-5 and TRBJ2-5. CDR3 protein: CASGFLGTAIF.